The entry that follows covers one TCR beta chain sequence. Measured with immunoSEQ multiplex PCR; TCRdb has only the in-frame clones, and not every one. Altogether some 130,000 clones are present, roughly 95% being singletons, with the ten largest covering 0.44%. Germline lookup yields CDR1 SGHDN and CDR2 FVKESK. The CDR3 length is 16 residues. V lost 4 bases, J lost 8 bases, and 23 bases lay in between. This sample was taken from a study of T cell changes during pregnancy in multiple sclerosis. The gene calls are TRBV14 and TRBJ1-2; tentative D call: TRBD1 (6 bases). This sequence was found in a female donor with multiple sclerosis, enrolled in a pregnancy study. The sequenced sample was peripheral blood, obtained after pregnancy. The CDR3 bases are TGTGCCAGCAGCCCCACCCTTCGGACAGCCCCAGGAGGCTACACCTTC. Translated, it gives CASSPTLRTAPGGYTF.